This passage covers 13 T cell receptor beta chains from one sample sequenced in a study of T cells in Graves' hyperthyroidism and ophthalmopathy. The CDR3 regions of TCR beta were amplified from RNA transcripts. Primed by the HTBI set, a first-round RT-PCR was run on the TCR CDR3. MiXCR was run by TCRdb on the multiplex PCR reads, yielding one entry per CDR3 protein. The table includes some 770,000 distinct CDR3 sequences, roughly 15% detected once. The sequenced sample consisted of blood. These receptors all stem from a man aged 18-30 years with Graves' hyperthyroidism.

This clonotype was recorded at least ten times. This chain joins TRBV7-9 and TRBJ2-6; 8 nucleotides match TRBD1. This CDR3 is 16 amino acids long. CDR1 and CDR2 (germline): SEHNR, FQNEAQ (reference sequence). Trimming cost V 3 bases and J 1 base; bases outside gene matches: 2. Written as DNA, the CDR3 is TGTGCCAGCAGCTTGACAGGGGAATCTGGGGCCAACGTCCTGACTTTC. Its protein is CASSLTGESGANVLTF.

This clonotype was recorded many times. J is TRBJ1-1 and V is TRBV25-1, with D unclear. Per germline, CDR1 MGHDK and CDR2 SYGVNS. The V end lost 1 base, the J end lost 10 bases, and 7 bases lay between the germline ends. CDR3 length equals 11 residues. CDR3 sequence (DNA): TGTGCCAGCAGTGAATTGGGAGGAGCTTTCTTT. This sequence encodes CASSELGGAFF.

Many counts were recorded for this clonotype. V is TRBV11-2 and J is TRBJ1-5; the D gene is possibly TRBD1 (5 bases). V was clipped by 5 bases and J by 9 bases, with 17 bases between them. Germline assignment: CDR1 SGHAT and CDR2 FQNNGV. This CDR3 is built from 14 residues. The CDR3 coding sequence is TGTGCCAGCAGCCCACGAGGGACCCCCGGGCCCCAGCATTTT. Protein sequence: CASSPRGTPGPQHF.

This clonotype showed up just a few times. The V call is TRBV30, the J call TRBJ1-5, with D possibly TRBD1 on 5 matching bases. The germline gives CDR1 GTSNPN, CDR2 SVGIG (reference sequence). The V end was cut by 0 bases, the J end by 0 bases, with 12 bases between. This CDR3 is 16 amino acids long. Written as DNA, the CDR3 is TGTGCCTGGAGTGTATTGGGGCCATATAGCAATCAGCCCCAGCATTTT. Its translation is CAWSVLGPYSNQPQHF.

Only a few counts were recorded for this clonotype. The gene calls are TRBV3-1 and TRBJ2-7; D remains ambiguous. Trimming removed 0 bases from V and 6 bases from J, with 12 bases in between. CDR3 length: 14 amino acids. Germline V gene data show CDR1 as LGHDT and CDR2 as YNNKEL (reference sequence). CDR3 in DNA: TGTGCCAGCAGCCAAGATATGGGAAGTCGCGAGCAGTACTTC. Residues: CASSQDMGSREQYF.

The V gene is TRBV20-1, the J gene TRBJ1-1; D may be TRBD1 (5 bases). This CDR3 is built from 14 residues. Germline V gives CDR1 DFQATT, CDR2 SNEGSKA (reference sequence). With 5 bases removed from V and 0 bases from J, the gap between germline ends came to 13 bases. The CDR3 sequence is CSAPFRGLNTEAFF. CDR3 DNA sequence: TGCAGTGCTCCATTCCGGGGCCTGAACACTGAAGCTTTCTTT.

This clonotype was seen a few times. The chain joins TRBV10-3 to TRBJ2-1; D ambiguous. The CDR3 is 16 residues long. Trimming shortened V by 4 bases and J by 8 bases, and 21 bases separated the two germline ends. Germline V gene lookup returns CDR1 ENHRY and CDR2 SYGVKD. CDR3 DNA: TGTGCCATCAGTGGTGGGATGACCTATGGCCGGGATGAGCAGTTCTTC. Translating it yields CAISGGMTYGRDEQFF.

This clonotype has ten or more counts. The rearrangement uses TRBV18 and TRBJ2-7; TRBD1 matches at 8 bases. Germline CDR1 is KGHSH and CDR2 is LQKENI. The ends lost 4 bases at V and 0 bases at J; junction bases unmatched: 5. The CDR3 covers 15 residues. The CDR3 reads CASSLDRGLSYEQYF. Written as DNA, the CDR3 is TGTGCCAGCTCACTTGACAGGGGTCTCTCCTACGAGCAGTACTTC.

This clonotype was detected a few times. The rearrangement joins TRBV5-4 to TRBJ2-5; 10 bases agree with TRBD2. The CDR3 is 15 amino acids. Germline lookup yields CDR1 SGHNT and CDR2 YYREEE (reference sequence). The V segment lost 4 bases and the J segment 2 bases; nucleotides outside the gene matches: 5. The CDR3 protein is CASSERLAGQETQYF. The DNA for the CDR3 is TGTGCCAGCAGCGAGCGACTAGCGGGTCAAGAGACCCAGTACTTC.

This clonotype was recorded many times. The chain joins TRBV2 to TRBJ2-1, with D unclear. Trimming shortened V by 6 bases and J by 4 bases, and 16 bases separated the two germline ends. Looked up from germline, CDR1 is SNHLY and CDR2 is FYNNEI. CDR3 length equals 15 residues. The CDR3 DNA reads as TGTGCCAGCAGCCCTTTCCGTACAGAATACAATGAGCAGTTCTTC. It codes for CASSPFRTEYNEQFF.

The CDR3 nucleotides read TGCAGTGCGAACCCGACAGATAGCACAGATACGCAGTATTTT. As protein: CSANPTDSTDTQYF. This sequence joins TRBV20-1 and TRBJ2-3; D possibly corresponds to TRBD1 (5 bases). V gave up 6 bases and J gave up 0 bases, with 13 bases separating them. CDR1 and CDR2 (germline): DFQATT, SNEGSKA (reference sequence). CDR3 size: 14 residues.

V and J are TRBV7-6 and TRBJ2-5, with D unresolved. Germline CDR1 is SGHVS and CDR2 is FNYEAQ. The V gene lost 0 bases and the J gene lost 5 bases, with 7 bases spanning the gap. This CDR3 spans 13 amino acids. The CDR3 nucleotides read TGTGCCAGCAGCTTAGCAGAGAGCGAGACCCAGTACTTC. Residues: CASSLAESETQYF.

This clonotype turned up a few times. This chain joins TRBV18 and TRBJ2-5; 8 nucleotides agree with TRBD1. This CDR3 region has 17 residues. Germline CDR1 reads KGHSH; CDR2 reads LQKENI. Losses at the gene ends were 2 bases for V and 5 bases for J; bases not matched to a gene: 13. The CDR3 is CASSPSGGAGGRETQYF. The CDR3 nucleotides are TGTGCCAGCTCACCATCCGGTGGGGCAGGGGGCCGGGAGACCCAGTACTTC.